One and the same sample provided the 8 T cell receptor beta chains below, sequenced in a study of identical twins. TCRdb reprocessed the 5' RACE reads via MiXCR and lists one record per CDR3 protein. The sample has hundreds of thousands of distinct CDR3 sequences; less than 25% are singletons. These records were also assigned to another study, of T cells expressing NK-cell markers.

The specimen sequenced was PBMCs. These receptors originate from a woman younger than 30 in good health.

This chain uses TRBV11-3 with TRBJ2-3, with 10 bases lining up with TRBD2. CDR1 and CDR2 from the germline V gene are SGHNT and YENEEA. This CDR3 region has 16 residues. Trimming at V came to 3 bases and at J to 4 bases, leaving 7 bases not matched to a gene. CDR3 region: CASSFRLAGDPDTQYF. CDR3 sequence (DNA): TGTGCCAGCAGCTTTCGGCTAGCGGGGGACCCAGATACGCAGTATTTT.

The gene calls are TRBV7-2 and TRBJ1-2; D remains ambiguous. CDR1 is SGHTA, CDR2 FQGNSA, per germline. This CDR3 region has 11 residues. Trimming took off 8 bases at V and 6 bases at J, with 10 bases between the two ends. CDR3 sequence (DNA): TGTGCCAGCGGAACGGGCGATGGCTACACCTTC. Residues: CASGTGDGYTF.

The chain uses TRBV25-1 and TRBJ2-2, with D maybe TRBD2 (6 bases). CDR1 and CDR2 from the germline V gene are MGHDK and SYGVNS. This CDR3 contains 18 residues. V was cut by 5 bases and J by 4 bases, with 23 bases left in between. The CDR3 sequence is CASSTRPGDGGITGELFF. CDR3 coding DNA: TGTGCCAGCAGTACCCGGCCGGGGGATGGCGGAATCACCGGGGAGCTGTTTTTT.

This clonotype occurred a few times. V is TRBV5-1 and J is TRBJ2-7, with 9 bases matching TRBD1. The CDR3 sequence is 17 residues long. The J segment lost 5 bases and the V segment lost 5 bases, leaving 17 bases of the junction unmatched. CDR1 SGHRS and CDR2 YFSETQ come from the germline V gene. CDR3 in amino acids: CASRREGWGTGSHEQYF. CDR3 nucleotides: TGCGCCAGCAGACGCGAGGGATGGGGGACAGGGAGCCACGAGCAGTACTTC.

The chain couples TRBV7-9 to TRBJ1-1, with D unclear. Germline V gives CDR1 SEHNR, CDR2 FQNEAQ (reference sequence). The germline V and J ends were trimmed by 5 bases and 5 bases, with 12 bases remaining between them. The CDR3 length is 13 residues. CDR3 sequence reads: CASSPEGLTEAFF. DNA of the CDR3: TGTGCCAGCAGCCCCGAGGGTCTGACTGAAGCTTTCTTT.

In this sample, this clonotype turned up a few times. The DNA for the CDR3 is TGTGCCAGTACTCATAGCGGGGGGATCTACAATGAGCAGTTCTTC. It specifies CASTHSGGIYNEQFF. The chain recombines TRBV19 with TRBJ2-1; 10 nucleotides match TRBD2. The CDR3 covers 15 residues. The germline CDR1 and CDR2 sequences are LNHDA and SQIVND (reference sequence). The V and J ends lost 7 bases and 3 bases, in that order; junction bases with no gene match: 6.

The count of this clonotype is one. The chain has TRBV25-1 and TRBJ2-2; no definite D call. Per germline, CDR1 MGHDK and CDR2 SYGVNS. CDR3 length equals 15 residues. Trimming took off 5 bases at V and 0 bases at J, with 10 bases between the two ends. The CDR3 loop is CASSSTAPNTGELFF. In DNA, the CDR3 is TGTGCCAGCAGTAGTACGGCGCCGAACACCGGGGAGCTGTTTTTT.

The chain employs TRBV5-1 and TRBJ2-7; D might be TRBD1 (5 bases). Germline values: CDR1 SGHRS, CDR2 YFSETQ. V shed 0 bases and J shed 1 base, with 11 bases lying between them. This CDR3 has 15 amino acids. CDR3 DNA sequence: TGCGCCAGCAGCTTGGACGAAAAGGGGTCCTACGAGCAGTACTTC. Translating it yields CASSLDEKGSYEQYF.